Following are 28 T cell receptor beta chains from one sample sequenced in a study of shared clonotypes between healthy human individuals. Data came from immunoSEQ multiplex PCR; TCRdb stores just in-frame clones and leaves some out. The sample has 850,000 to 1,200,000 clones; about 75% are singletons. The material sequenced was memory CD4+ T cells sorted from blood. Subset meaning: CD45RA-negative fraction. Receptors were obtained from a man between 18 and 29 years old in good health.

The V call is TRBV6-5, the J call TRBJ1-1; D uncertain. CDR3 length equals 13 residues. Germline values: CDR1 MNHEY, CDR2 SVGAGI. The germline V and J ends were trimmed by 6 bases and 6 bases, with 14 bases remaining between them. In DNA, the CDR3 is TGTGCCAGCAGGAGCTTAGTGAGGTCTGAAGCTTTCTTT. It encodes CASRSLVRSEAFF.

V is TRBV18 and J is TRBJ1-4; 7 nucleotides match TRBD1. Losses at the gene ends were 6 bases for V and 3 bases for J; bases not matched to a gene: 10. The CDR3 extends over 16 amino acids. Germline V gene sequence: CDR1 KGHSH, CDR2 LQKENI. CDR3 coding DNA: TGTGCCAGCTCTCCTACACAGGGGCTGGCTAATGAAAAACTGTTTTTT. Translating it yields CASSPTQGLANEKLFF.

The chain joins TRBV19 to TRBJ2-4; 8 nucleotides match TRBD1. This CDR3 region has 16 residues. Losses at the gene ends were 4 bases for V and 6 bases for J; bases not matched to a gene: 11. Germline V gives CDR1 LNHDA, CDR2 SQIVND (reference sequence). As DNA, the CDR3 is TGTGCCAGTAGTACTAACCGGGGACAGGCCCCAAACATTCAGTACTTC. This codes for CASSTNRGQAPNIQYF.

The chain joins TRBV7-6 to TRBJ2-2; 9 bases agree with TRBD2. The CDR3 length is 16 residues. V dropped 4 bases and J dropped 6; count of bases not matched to a gene: 9. Germline-derived CDR1 and CDR2 are SGHVS and FNYEAQ. The CDR3 loop is CASSSTSGGPPGELFF. For the CDR3, the DNA is TGTGCCAGCAGCTCAACCAGCGGGGGGCCCCCCGGGGAGCTGTTTTTT.

This clone was picked up one time. This chain links TRBV11-3 with TRBJ2-3; a possible D gene is TRBD1 (5 bases). Germline V gene sequence: CDR1 SGHNT, CDR2 YENEEA. The V gene lost 6 bases and the J gene lost 1 base, with 17 bases spanning the gap. The length of the CDR3 is 16 residues. The CDR3: CASRQTGSSGTDTQYF. DNA of the CDR3: TGTGCCAGCAGACAAACAGGATCCTCCGGCACAGATACGCAGTATTTT. Full variable domain (rest looked up from reference TRBV11-3 and TRBJ2-3): EAGVVQSPRYKIIEKKQPVAFWCNPISGHNTLYWYLQNLGQGPELLIRYENEEAVDDSQLPKDRFSAERLKGVDSTLKIQPAELGDSAVYLCASRQTGSSGTDTQYFGPGTRLTVL.

The chain employs TRBV2 and TRBJ2-5, with 9 bases matching TRBD2. V shed 2 bases and J 6 bases; nucleotides not matched to a gene: 7. Germline V lookup: CDR1 SNHLY, CDR2 FYNNEI. This CDR3 comprises 15 residues. The CDR3 coding sequence is TGTGCCAGCAGTGAAAAAGCGGGAGGCCTCCAGACCCAGTACTTC. Its translation: CASSEKAGGLQTQYF. The complete variable domain, with remaining parts taken from reference TRBV2 and TRBJ2-5, reads EPEVTQTPSHQVTQMGQEVILRCVPISNHLYFYWYRQILGQKVEFLVSFYNNEISEKSEIFDDQFSVERPDGSNFTLKIRSTKLEDSAMYFCASSEKAGGLQTQYFGPGTRLLVL.

On this clone: The sample has other DNA sequences that encode this CDR3 too. This chain joins TRBV5-1 and TRBJ2-1; 11 bases line up with TRBD2. Germline V gene sequence: CDR1 SGHRS, CDR2 YFSETQ. Unmatched junction bases numbered 1, after V lost 1 base and J lost 1 base. The CDR3 totals 16 residues. The CDR3 DNA reads as TGCGCCAGCAGCTTGACTAGCGGGGGATCCTACAATGAGCAGTTCTTC. Its protein product is CASSLTSGGSYNEQFF.

This chain uses TRBV10-3 with TRBJ2-7; D unresolved. Germline CDR1 ENHRY, CDR2 SYGVKD. This CDR3 is built from 13 residues. The V end lost 4 bases, the J end lost 7 bases, and 14 bases lay between the germline ends. This chain's CDR3 is CAISAQAVREQYF. The CDR3 DNA reads TGTGCCATCAGTGCACAAGCCGTAAGGGAGCAGTACTTC.

V usage is TRBV5-1 and J usage is TRBJ1-1; unclear D gene. The germline gives CDR1 SGHRS, CDR2 YFSETQ. Between the trimmed V and J ends, which lost 0 bases and 2 bases, there was a span of 11 bases. The CDR3 loop spans 15 amino acids. As DNA, the CDR3 is TGCGCCAGCAGCTTGGACGCGGGCGGTAACACTGAAGCTTTCTTT. Translated, it gives CASSLDAGGNTEAFF.

The V call is TRBV10-3, the J call TRBJ2-2; 9 nucleotides align to TRBD1. This CDR3 has 15 residues. CDR1 is ENHRY and CDR2 is SYGVKD in the germline V gene. J was trimmed by 4 bases and V by 7 bases; bases with no gene match: 7. CDR3 nucleotides: TGTGCCATCAACTCCGGGACAGGGTTCACCGGGGAGCTGTTTTTT. Amino acid sequence: CAINSGTGFTGELFF.

The CDR3 region is CASSLDRREQYF. In nucleotides, the CDR3 is TGTGCCAGCAGCTTGGACAGACGCGAGCAGTACTTC. The rearrangement links TRBV5-4 to TRBJ2-7; the D is unclear. This CDR3 region has 12 residues. Deletions cut 0 bases from V and 6 bases from J, with 7 bases between. CDR1 is SGHNT and CDR2 is YYREEE in the germline V gene (reference sequence). The entire variable domain, with the rest obtained from reference TRBV5-4 and TRBJ2-7, is as follows: ETGVTQSPTHLIKTRGQQVTLRCSSQSGHNTVSWYQQALGQGPQFIFQYYREEENGRGNFPPRFSGLQFPNYSSELNVNALELDDSALYLCASSLDRREQYFGPGTRLTVT.

The rearrangement joins TRBV10-3 to TRBJ2-7; TRBD2 aligns across 12 bases. The CDR3 totals 15 residues. V dropped 6 bases and J dropped 0; count of bases not matched to a gene: 3. Looked up from germline, CDR1 is ENHRY and CDR2 is SYGVKD. Here the CDR3 DNA reads TGTGCCATCAGGGAGACTAGCGGGGGCTCCTACGAGCAGTACTTC. Its protein product is CAIRETSGGSYEQYF.

This chain joins TRBV15 and TRBJ2-2; no clear D gene. This CDR3 is built from 13 residues. Deletions cut 6 bases from V and 4 bases from J, with 9 bases between. Germline V gene sequence: CDR1 LNHNV, CDR2 YYDKDF (reference sequence). CDR3 DNA: TGTGCCACCAGGGCGCCGAGCACCGGGGAGCTGTTTTTT. Protein sequence: CATRAPSTGELFF.

The rearrangement links TRBV30 to TRBJ1-3; no clear D gene. V shed 4 bases and J shed 4 bases, with 14 bases lying between them. The CDR3 extends over 14 amino acids. Per the germline V gene, CDR1 is GTSNPN and CDR2 is SVGIG (reference sequence). The CDR3 loop is CAWTPRRGGNTIYF. CDR3 sequence (DNA): TGTGCCTGGACCCCTAGAAGAGGAGGAAACACCATATATTTT.

The chain recombines TRBV7-2 with TRBJ2-3, with 9 bases aligning to TRBD1. Losses at the gene ends were 5 bases for V and 3 bases for J; bases not matched to a gene: 9. The CDR3 is 16 residues long. Per germline, CDR1 SGHTA and CDR2 FQGNSA. The CDR3, as DNA: TGTGCCAGCAGCGCCCAGGGGACAGGGCAGACAGATACGCAGTATTTT. It is translated as CASSAQGTGQTDTQYF.

This clone was seen once. The chain is built from TRBV11-3 and TRBJ2-6; D is ambiguous. CDR1 and CDR2 from the germline V gene are SGHNT and YENEEA. The CDR3 is 14 residues long. Trimming stripped 8 bases from V and 3 bases from J, with 11 bases between. CDR3 sequence reads: CASPLARGANVLTF. CDR3 sequence (DNA): TGTGCCAGCCCATTAGCTCGTGGGGCCAACGTCCTGACTTTC.

This clone was picked up a small number of times. A junction end diverges from the germline sequence, so it may reflect a read error. The chain combines TRBV2 with TRBJ1-2, with a possible D match to TRBD1 (5 bases). In germline, CDR1 is SNHLY, CDR2 FYNNEI. CDR3 length equals 12 residues. The CDR3 region has the DNA TGTGCCGGCAGGGTCAATGTCTATGGCTACACCTTC. Translation: CAGRVNVYGYTF. Together with reference TRBV2 and TRBJ1-2, the CDR3 gives the full variable domain: EPEVTQTPSHQVTQMGQEVILRCVPISNHLYFYWYRQILGQKVEFLVSFYNNEISEKSEIFDDQFSVERPDGSNFTLKIRSTKLEDSAMYFCAGRVNVYGYTFGSGTRLTVV.

The gene calls are TRBV29-1 and TRBJ1-5; 12 bases line up with TRBD1. J gave up 5 bases and V 6 bases, and 11 bases lay outside the gene matches. Germline V gene lookup returns CDR1 SQVTM and CDR2 ANQGSEA. The CDR3 extends over 16 amino acids. Here the CDR3 DNA reads TGCAGCGTGGCTGGATCCGGGACAGGGGGCGATCAGCCCCAGCATTTT. This gives the protein CSVAGSGTGGDQPQHF.

This chain connects TRBV19 to TRBJ1-5; 7 positions match TRBD1. The germline V gene has CDR1 LNHDA and CDR2 SQIVND (reference sequence). V lost 6 bases to trimming and J lost 6 bases; unmatched junction nucleotides: 11. This CDR3 is built from 15 residues. DNA for the CDR3: TGTGCCAGTAGGCAGGGGGGGCGTGTAGGTCAGCCCCAGCATTTT. As protein: CASRQGGRVGQPQHF. The entire variable domain, with the rest obtained from reference TRBV19 and TRBJ1-5, is as follows: DGGITQSPKYLFRKEGQNVTLSCEQNLNHDAMYWYRQDPGQGLRLIYYSQIVNDFQKGDIAEGYSVSREKKESFPLTVTSAQKNPTAFYLCASRQGGRVGQPQHFGDGTRLSIL.

In the case of this clone: This specimen includes other DNA sequences encoding the same CDR3. The rearrangement joins TRBV5-1 to TRBJ2-3, with D possibly matching TRBD2 (6 bases). V was trimmed by 5 bases and J by 0 bases, leaving 13 bases between them. The V gene's germline CDR1 is SGHRS and CDR2 YFSETQ. This CDR3 spans 15 amino acids. CDR3 sequence reads: CASRLAGGSTDTQYF. DNA for the CDR3: TGCGCCAGCAGACTTGCCGGGGGTAGCACAGATACGCAGTATTTT.

The chain employs TRBV11-2 and TRBJ1-1; no definite D call. CDR3 length: 13 residues. The ends were cut back, 1 base at V and 5 bases at J, with 8 bases in the middle. Germline values: CDR1 SGHAT, CDR2 FQNNGV. In DNA, the CDR3 is TGTGCCAGCAGCTTAGTTGAGGGTACTGAAGCTTTCTTT. Translation: CASSLVEGTEAFF. The full variable domain, with the rest looked up from reference TRBV11-2 and TRBJ1-1, is EAGVAQSPRYKIIEKRQSVAFWCNPISGHATLYWYQQILGQGPKLLIQFQNNGVVDDSQLPKDRFSAERLKGVDSTLKIQPAKLEDSAVYLCASSLVEGTEAFFGQGTRLTVV.

A few counts support this clone. The chain uses TRBV28 and TRBJ1-1; D gene uncertain. The CDR3 is made up of 13 amino acids. Germline V gene sequence: CDR1 MDHEN, CDR2 SYDVKM. V gave up 2 bases and J gave up 11 bases, with 15 bases separating them. The CDR3 sequence is CASSLDGRIGAFF. The CDR3, as DNA: TGTGCCAGCAGTTTAGATGGCAGGATCGGGGCTTTCTTT.

J is TRBJ1-4 and V is TRBV5-1, with a weak D call TRBD1 (6 bases). The germline V gene encodes CDR1 SGHRS and CDR2 YFSETQ. This CDR3 contains 15 residues. V was clipped by 0 bases and J by 7 bases, with 13 bases between them. CDR3 region: CASSLAGGHREKLFF. CDR3 in DNA: TGCGCCAGCAGCTTGGCCGGGGGGCACCGTGAAAAACTGTTTTTT.

V usage is TRBV2 and J usage is TRBJ2-3, with 8 bases aligning to TRBD1. The CDR3 covers 15 residues. The junction had 10 bases not matched to a gene; V was cut back by 7 bases and J by 4 bases. Germline values: CDR1 SNHLY, CDR2 FYNNEI. CDR3 region: CASTRNGQGPDTQYF. DNA of the CDR3: TGTGCCAGCACCAGAAATGGACAGGGTCCAGATACGCAGTATTTT.

The V and J genes are TRBV28 and TRBJ1-4; TRBD1 is a possible D gene (5 bases). V gave up 8 bases and J gave up 1 base, with 8 bases separating them. Germline assignment: CDR1 MDHEN and CDR2 SYDVKM. The CDR3 has 13 amino acids. CDR3 sequence (DNA): TGTGCCAGCCGGGGGGGAACTAATGAAAAACTGTTTTTT. Its protein is CASRGGTNEKLFF.

This chain uses TRBV6-1 with TRBJ1-6; D gene ambiguous. The CDR3 loop spans 12 amino acids. V was trimmed by 1 base and J by 14 bases, leaving 9 bases between them. Germline CDR1 is MNHNS and CDR2 is SASEGT. The DNA for the CDR3 is TGTGCCAGCAGTGAAGAGTTCACGGCCCTCCACTTT. Amino acid sequence: CASSEEFTALHF.

V is TRBV4-1 and J is TRBJ1-2; tentative D call: TRBD1 (6 bases). The V end was cut by 1 base, the J end by 8 bases, with 17 bases between. The CDR3 extends over 15 amino acids. Germline assignment: CDR1 MGHRA and CDR2 YSYEKL. The CDR3 DNA follows: TGCGCCAGCAGCCAAGGCCTGGGACCTCAGGGGGGCTACACCTTC. Translating it yields CASSQGLGPQGGYTF.

The chain couples TRBV7-2 to TRBJ2-7; either TRBD1 or TRBD2 may supply D (5 bases each). Deletions cut 3 bases from V and 6 bases from J, with 15 bases between. In germline, CDR1 is SGHTA, CDR2 FQGNSA. The CDR3 is made up of 14 amino acids. The CDR3 nucleotides read TGTGCCAGCAGCTTTGGGGGTTACCCTACCGAGCAGTACTTC. This sequence encodes CASSFGGYPTEQYF.